Each of the 21 T cell receptor beta chains below was sequenced from the same sample in a study of CD8+CD57+ T cells in acquired aplastic anemia. Genomic DNA constituted the template upon which TCR beta VDJ and CDR3 profiling was performed. TCRdb passed the reads through MiXCR, listing each CDR3 protein once. Of about 190,000 distinct CDR3 sequences listed, around half are singletons. Sequencing involved patients with CD8+CD57+ cell expansion previously shown by flow cytometry. The specimen was sorted CD4+, CD8+, or CD8+CD57+ T cells (not recorded which) from PBMCs. These receptors were taken from a human donor with aplastic anemia.

V usage is TRBV15 and J usage is TRBJ1-5; the D is unclear. V gave up 2 bases and J gave up 5 bases, with 4 bases separating them. The CDR3 totals 12 residues. From germline, CDR1 is LNHNV and CDR2 YYDKDF (reference sequence). CDR3 nucleotide sequence: TGTGCCACCAGCAGAAACGATCAGCCCCAGCATTTT. Translation: CATSRNDQPQHF.

The chain couples TRBV29-1 to TRBJ1-2, with 7 positions matching TRBD1. The CDR3 has 12 residues. Germline lookup yields CDR1 SQVTM and CDR2 ANQGSEA. The J segment lost 5 bases and the V segment lost 6 bases, leaving 6 bases of the junction unmatched. The CDR3 sequence: CSVKMTGYGYTF. The DNA for the CDR3 is TGCAGCGTCAAGATGACAGGGTATGGCTACACCTTC. Using reference TRBV29-1 and TRBJ1-2 for the parts outside the CDR3, the full variable domain is SAVISQKPSRDICQRGTSLTIQCQVDSQVTMMFWYRQQPGQSLTLIATANQGSEATYESGFVIDKFPISRPNLTFSTLTVSNMSPEDSSIYLCSVKMTGYGYTFGSGTRLTVV.

This clonotype was observed at least ten times. The CDR3: CATRAGTGEKLFF. CDR3 DNA sequence: TGTGCCACCAGAGCCGGGACAGGTGAAAAACTGTTTTTT. The genes are TRBV15 and TRBJ1-4; 8 bases are shared with TRBD1. The CDR3 totals 13 residues. Germline V gives CDR1 LNHNV, CDR2 YYDKDF (reference sequence). Trimming cost V 6 bases and J 7 bases; bases outside gene matches: 4.

For this clonotype: With a much larger clone just one base away, this may be a read error. The chain carries TRBV2 and TRBJ2-7, with D uncertain. CDR3 length: 14 residues. V was trimmed by 4 bases and J by 7 bases, leaving 17 bases between them. The germline V gene encodes CDR1 SNHLY and CDR2 FYNNEI. CDR3 coding DNA: TGTGCCAGCAGTGTGCCAGGCGCGCCGAGGGAGCAGTACTTC. As protein: CASSVPGAPREQYF.

This rearrangement joins TRBV10-3 to TRBJ1-4, with D unresolved. The CDR3 runs to 15 residues. Germline V gene lookup returns CDR1 ENHRY and CDR2 SYGVKD. The V end was cut by 6 bases, the J end by 2 bases, with 13 bases between. CDR3 protein: CAISPEGLTNEKLFF. The CDR3 nucleotides read TGTGCCATCAGCCCTGAAGGGTTGACTAATGAAAAACTGTTTTTT.

This clonotype has ten or more counts. This sequence joins TRBV2 and TRBJ1-5; D gene ambiguous. The germline V gene has CDR1 SNHLY and CDR2 FYNNEI. Trimming removed 0 bases at V and 4 bases at J, with 13 bases between. The CDR3 length is 16 residues. In nucleotides, the CDR3 is TGTGCCAGCAGTGAAGCGTTAAAGGCTCGGAATCAGCCCCAGCATTTT. This translates into CASSEALKARNQPQHF.

The chain recombines TRBV28 with TRBJ1-1, with D unresolved. The germline CDR1 and CDR2 sequences are MDHEN and SYDVKM. The CDR3 is made up of 14 amino acids. V was shortened by 5 bases and J by 6 bases, with 16 bases between the two germline ends. The CDR3 coding sequence is TGTGCCAGCAGTACGGACCCCTTGGGAGCTGAAGCTTTCTTT. This encodes CASSTDPLGAEAFF.

This clonotype has a count of ten or more. The chain employs TRBV9 and TRBJ1-3; D remains ambiguous. V was clipped by 0 bases and J by 0 bases, with 16 bases between them. The CDR3 loop spans 18 amino acids. The germline V gene has CDR1 SGDLS and CDR2 YYNGEE. The CDR3 sequence is CASSVDPIQPSSGNTIYF. CDR3 DNA: TGTGCCAGCAGCGTAGACCCAATCCAGCCGTCCTCTGGAAACACCATATATTTT.

The chain employs TRBV20-1 and TRBJ2-3; 16 positions agree with TRBD2. V lost 0 bases to trimming and J lost 4 bases; unmatched junction nucleotides: 4. CDR1 is DFQATT and CDR2 is SNEGSKA in the germline V gene (reference sequence). The CDR3 has 17 residues. CDR3 in DNA: TGCAGTGCTAGAGATCTGGGGACTAGCGGGAGGGCAGATACGCAGTATTTT. Translating it yields CSARDLGTSGRADTQYF.

At least ten counts were recorded for this clonotype. The chain joins TRBV7-9 to TRBJ2-7; D is tentatively TRBD1 or TRBD2 (5 bases each). The CDR3 consists of 15 residues. Deletions cut 0 bases from V and 5 bases from J, with 14 bases between. Germline lookup yields CDR1 SEHNR and CDR2 FQNEAQ (reference sequence). CDR3 in DNA: TGTGCCAGCAGCTTAGCTGGGACCTCAATCCACGAGCAGTACTTC. The encoded protein is CASSLAGTSIHEQYF.

Concerning this clonotype itself: One end of the junction is discordant with germline, which a read error may explain. V gene TRBV15 combines with J gene TRBJ2-7, with a possible D match to TRBD1 (5 bases). The germline V gene encodes CDR1 LNHNV and CDR2 YYDKDF (reference sequence). This CDR3 has 14 amino acids. The CDR3 loop is CATSPTASGYERYF. The CDR3 DNA sequence: TGTGCCACCTCCCCGACAGCGTCGGGCTACGAGCGGTACTTC.

This clonotype showed up many times. The V and J genes are TRBV7-9 and TRBJ2-3, with D possibly matching TRBD1 (5 bases). This CDR3 region has 13 residues. Germline V CDR1 and CDR2: SEHNR, FQNEAQ (reference sequence). V was pared by 3 bases and J by 2 bases, with 6 bases between. This CDR3 is CASSFGATDTQYF. CDR3 nucleotide sequence: TGTGCCAGCAGCTTTGGGGCCACAGATACGCAGTATTTT.

This clonotype was counted between two and nine times. The rearrangement uses TRBV12-5 and TRBJ2-7; TRBD1 matches 8 bases. V gave up 3 bases and J gave up 0 bases; unmatched junction bases: 1. The CDR3 is made up of 14 amino acids. Per germline, CDR1 LGHNT and CDR2 FRNRAP. This chain's CDR3 is CASGLQGVSYEQYF. In DNA form, the CDR3 reads TGTGCTAGTGGTTTACAGGGGGTCTCCTACGAGCAGTACTTC.

The J gene is TRBJ2-1, the V gene TRBV2, with TRBD1 matching 10 bases. Trimming removed 7 bases from V and 3 bases from J; junction bases left unmatched: 3. The CDR3 loop spans 14 amino acids. Looked up from germline, CDR1 is SNHLY and CDR2 is FYNNEI. Here the CDR3 DNA reads TGTGCCAGCACTGGACAGGGGGTCTACAATGAGCAGTTCTTC. It codes for CASTGQGVYNEQFF.

The chain uses TRBV19 and TRBJ2-7, with 8 nucleotides matching TRBD1. Germline V gene data show CDR1 as LNHDA and CDR2 as SQIVND (reference sequence). Trimming took 1 base from V and 2 from J; bases not matched to a gene: 4. There are 15 residues in the CDR3. Here the CDR3 reads CASSIAGQAAYEQYF. CDR3 coding DNA: TGTGCCAGTAGTATAGCGGGACAGGCCGCCTACGAGCAGTACTTC.

The chain is built from TRBV10-3 and TRBJ2-1; TRBD1 is a possible D gene (5 bases). The CDR3 extends over 15 amino acids. Trimming cost V 6 bases and J 1 base, with 13 bases left between them. The germline CDR1 and CDR2 sequences are ENHRY and SYGVKD. For the CDR3, the DNA is TGTGCCATCAGGCTCCAGGGCCAATCCTACAATGAGCAGTTCTTC. Its protein product is CAIRLQGQSYNEQFF.

This clonotype was detected only a few times. V usage is TRBV10-3 and J usage is TRBJ1-2; unclear D gene. CDR3 length: 14 residues. Germline CDR1 and CDR2: ENHRY and SYGVKD. Trimming removed 4 bases from V and 6 bases from J, with 15 bases in between. The CDR3 bases are TGTGCCATCAGTGTTTCGGGTTATAAGGATGGCTACACCTTC. Amino acids: CAISVSGYKDGYTF.

The J gene is TRBJ2-2, the V gene TRBV19; TRBD1 matches at 9 bases. The ends lost 0 bases at V and 5 bases at J; junction bases unmatched: 7. Germline V gene sequence: CDR1 LNHDA, CDR2 SQIVND (reference sequence). The CDR3 length is 17 residues. The CDR3 bases are TGTGCCAGTAGTATAGATGGGGGACAGGGCGGTACCGGGGAGCTGTTTTTT. Translating gives CASSIDGGQGGTGELFF. The variable domain in full, completed from reference TRBV19 and TRBJ2-2, reads DGGITQSPKYLFRKEGQNVTLSCEQNLNHDAMYWYRQDPGQGLRLIYYSQIVNDFQKGDIAEGYSVSREKKESFPLTVTSAQKNPTAFYLCASSIDGGQGGTGELFFGEGSRLTVL.

This clonotype has only one observation. This chain joins TRBV19 and TRBJ1-5; 7 nucleotides match TRBD1. The CDR3 runs 14 residues. J was trimmed by 6 bases and V by 7 bases; bases with no gene match: 9. Germline V gene data show CDR1 as LNHDA and CDR2 as SQIVND (reference sequence). CDR3 loop: CASTPGQFSQPQHF. The DNA of the CDR3 is TGTGCCAGTACCCCGGGACAGTTCTCTCAGCCCCAGCATTTT.

This clonotype showed up just a few times. The chain is built from TRBV29-1 and TRBJ2-2; 8 positions agree with TRBD1. This CDR3 is built from 14 residues. Germline CDR1 SQVTM, CDR2 ANQGSEA. Losses at the gene ends were 7 bases for V and 6 bases for J; bases not matched to a gene: 10. The CDR3 coding sequence is TGCAGCGCTCCCGGGACAGGAACCGCCGGGGAGCTGTTTTTT. Protein product: CSAPGTGTAGELFF.

This clonotype was counted ten times or more. As DNA, the CDR3 is TGTGCCAGCAGTGTTTGGAAACTCAATGAGCAGTTCTTC. Amino acid sequence: CASSVWKLNEQFF. The chain uses TRBV25-1 and TRBJ2-1; D not certain. Germline values: CDR1 MGHDK, CDR2 SYGVNS. The CDR3 contains 13 residues. V was trimmed by 4 bases and J by 6 bases, leaving 10 bases between them.